Listed below are T cell receptor beta chains from one sample, sequenced in a study of CD8+ T cells in alopecia areata. The data were produced by immunoSEQ multiplex PCR, yet TCRdb's version contains in-frame clones alone and is incomplete. The table includes hundreds of thousands of clones, 67% detected once. The sequences come from CD4+ T cells sorted from blood, collected at week 0. These receptors were collected from a human donor with alopecia areata. Each CDR3 is given with its conserved first and last residue. Each record gives: clone size, D gene, J gene, V gene, CDR3 DNA, CDR3 protein. A D gene is named only where the DNA matches it firmly. Only part of the rows carry a size: once, few, many, or a class if the clone is expanded.

NA NA TRBJ2-1 TRBV2 TGTGCCAGCAGTAAAGGGCACAATGAGCAGTTCTTC CASSKGHNEQFF
NA TRBD1 TRBJ2-3 TRBV2 TGTGCCAGCACCGAGAGGACAGGGGCGAGCGATACGCAGTATTTT CASTERTGASDTQYF
NA TRBD2 TRBJ2-5 TRBV30 TGTGCCTCTGACCCTGGGACTAGTCAAGAGACCCAGTACTTC CASDPGTSQETQYF
NA NA TRBJ2-6 TRBV12-5 TGTGCTAGTGGTTTGGTACTAGGGGGGAACGGGGCCAACGTCCTGACTTTC CASGLVLGGNGANVLTF
NA NA TRBJ2-1 TRBV4-2 TGTGCCAGCAGCCAGGAACCGGGACAAACCTACAATGAGCAGTTCTTC CASSQEPGQTYNEQFF
once TRBD1 TRBJ1-5 TRBV30 TGTGCCTGGAAGGGGGCAGTCAATCAGCCCCAGCATTTT CAWKGAVNQPQHF
NA TRBD1 TRBJ1-2 TRBV15 TGTGCCACCAGCAGTCGACAGGGGAAGGGTAACTATGGCTACACCTTC CATSSRQGKGNYGYTF
NA NA TRBJ2-1 TRBV7-8 TGTGCCAGCAGCCCCATACTAGCCCCTTACAATGAGCAGTTCTTC CASSPILAPYNEQFF
NA TRBD2 TRBJ2-5 TRBV29-1 TGCAGCGCCCAAGCGGGATTTGAGACCCAGTACTTC CSAQAGFETQYF
few NA TRBJ2-1 TRBV5-8 TGTGCCAGCAGCCATAGGGGCGATGAGCAGTTCTTC CASSHRGDEQFF
NA TRBD1 TRBJ1-1 TRBV27 TGTGCCAGCAGTTTTTCGGGACAGGGGACCACTGAAGCTTTCTTT CASSFSGQGTTEAFF
NA NA TRBJ1-1 TRBV29-1 TGCAGCGTGCGAACAGGGCCTTATGAAGCTTTCTTT CSVRTGPYEAFF
NA NA TRBJ1-5 TRBV2 TGTGCCAGCAGTAAGGAGCGCCTCGAACAGCCCCAGCATTTT CASSKERLEQPQHF
NA NA TRBJ2-2 TRBV27 TGTGCCAGCAGCTGGGGATCGAACACCGGGGAGCTGTTTTTT CASSWGSNTGELFF
NA NA TRBJ2-7 TRBV9 TGTGCCAGCAGCGTAGGCCCCTTTGGGGGTAGGGACGAGCAGTACTTC CASSVGPFGGRDEQYF
few NA TRBJ1-2 TRBV19 TGTGCCAGTAGTATCTGGGGAAGTGGCTACACCTTC CASSIWGSGYTF
few NA TRBJ2-6 TRBV6-5 TGTGCCAGCAGTGGAGTGGCCAACGTCCTGACTTTC CASSGVANVLTF
NA NA TRBJ2-3 TRBV29-1 TGCAGCGTTGAAGCTTCAGGAGCCACAGATACGCAGTATTTT CSVEASGATDTQYF
NA NA TRBJ1-5 TRBV30 TGTGCCTGGAGCGGGGAAAGCAATCAGCCCCAGCATTTT CAWSGESNQPQHF
few NA TRBJ2-1 TRBV7-9 TGTGCCAGGACAGAGCTCAATGAGCAGTTCTTC CARTELNEQFF
NA TRBD1 TRBJ1-2 TRBV30 TGTGCCTGGAGGGACGGGACAGCCTATGGCTACACCTTC CAWRDGTAYGYTF
NA NA TRBJ2-7 TRBV29-1 TGCAGCGTAGGGACCGCTTCCTACGAGCAGTACTTC CSVGTASYEQYF
few NA TRBJ2-4 TRBV19 TGTGCCAGTAGTGCAACAGGGTTGGGTCACATTCAGTACTTC CASSATGLGHIQYF
NA NA TRBJ2-5 TRBV30 TGTGCCTGGAGGCCGGCAGACGAGCAAGAGACCCAGTACTTC CAWRPADEQETQYF
NA TRBD1 TRBJ1-2 TRBV10-3 TGTGCCATCAGTGAGGGGGACAGGACTCGGCCGGGTGGCTACACCTTC CAISEGDRTRPGGYTF
NA NA TRBJ1-3 TRBV11-2 TGTGCCAGCAGCTTTCAGGGAATGGGTGGAAACACCATATATTTT CASSFQGMGGNTIYF
NA NA TRBJ2-2 TRBV5-6 TGTGCCAGCAGCTGGGATTATGGCACCGGGGAGCTGTTTTTT CASSWDYGTGELFF
NA NA TRBJ1-1 TRBV30 TGTGCCTGGAAACGCCCGGCGACTGAAGCTTTCTTT CAWKRPATEAFF
NA NA TRBJ1-2 TRBV13 TGTGCCAGCAGCTTAAGAGGTGGCGGATACTATGGCTACACCTTC CASSLRGGGYYGYTF
NA NA TRBJ1-2 TRBV30 TGTGCCTGGAATGCAAGGGGTGATGGCTACACCTTC CAWNARGDGYTF
few TRBD1 TRBJ1-1 TRBV5-1 TGCGCCAGCACTCCATCCACAGGGGGCACTGAAGCTTTCTTT CASTPSTGGTEAFF
few TRBD1 TRBJ2-7 TRBV29-1 TGCAGCGTTCAGGCGACGGGACAGGGTATGCACGAGCAGTACTTC CSVQATGQGMHEQYF
NA TRBD2 TRBJ2-5 TRBV9 TGTGCCAGCAGCGTAGATGCTAGCGGGGGGGTCGAGGGAGAGACCCAGTACTTC CASSVDASGGVEGETQYF
NA TRBD2 TRBJ2-3 TRBV9 TGTGCCAGCAGCCCGGGGGGTAGCACAGATACGCAGTATTTT CASSPGGSTDTQYF
NA TRBD2 TRBJ2-1 TRBV7-9 TGTGCCAGCAGCAAACATGGGAGGGACAATGAGCAGTTCTTC CASSKHGRDNEQFF
NA TRBD1 TRBJ2-3 TRBV30 TGTGCCTGGCATAAGACAGGGGCAGATACGCAGTATTTT CAWHKTGADTQYF
NA NA TRBJ2-2 TRBV9 TGTGCCAGCAGCCCGGGACACCAGGCCGGGGAGCTGTTTTTT CASSPGHQAGELFF
NA NA TRBJ2-4 TRBV10-3 TGTGCCATCAGTGAAGGAGCAGCCAAAAACATTCAGTACTTC CAISEGAAKNIQYF
NA NA TRBJ1-4 TRBV27 TGTGCCAGCAGTTTATTCGGACAGCGCTTT CASSLFGQRF
NA NA TRBJ2-5 TRBV5-1 TGCGCCAGCAGCCAATCATCCTGGGAGACCCAGTACTTC CASSQSSWETQYF
NA NA TRBJ2-5 TRBV29-1 TGCAGCGCCCGAGGCTTGGACAGCCTGGAGACCCAGTACTTC CSARGLDSLETQYF
NA NA TRBJ1-6 TRBV5-1 TGCGCCAGCAGCTTGGAACGGTCCTCACCCCTCCACTTT CASSLERSSPLHF
NA NA TRBJ2-7 TRBV10-3 TGTGCCTCGGGGCGGGACGGGCATTACGAGCAGTACTTC CASGRDGHYEQYF
NA NA TRBJ1-2 TRBV4-3 TGCGCCAGCAGCTCGCACGGACTGGAGCATGGCTACACCTTC CASSSHGLEHGYTF
NA NA TRBJ2-3 TRBV30 TGTGCCTGGAGTATTGGCAGACTAAGCACAGATACGCAGTATTTT CAWSIGRLSTDTQYF
NA NA TRBJ2-5 TRBV25-1 TGTGCCAGCCGTCCCAGCGGCCAAGAGACCCAGTACTTC CASRPSGQETQYF
NA NA TRBJ2-3 TRBV7-3 TGTGCCAGCAGCTCCGGGGGCCCTAGCACAGATACGCAGTATTTT CASSSGGPSTDTQYF
NA TRBD1 TRBJ2-5 TRBV5-1 TGCGCCAGCAGCGGGAGAGGACAGGCACAAGGAGGGACCCAGTACTTC CASSGRGQAQGGTQYF
NA NA TRBJ2-5 TRBV6-6 TGTGCCAGCAGTTATTATTCAGAGACCCAGTACTTC CASSYYSETQYF
NA TRBD1 TRBJ2-5 TRBV7-9 TGTGCCAGCAGCTTAGACAGGGGGGAGACCCAGTACTTC CASSLDRGETQYF
NA NA TRBJ2-3 TRBV9 TGTGCCAGCAGCCCCCTTCGACTAGTAGCAGATACGCAGTATTTT CASSPLRLVADTQYF
NA TRBD1 TRBJ2-7 TRBV7-2 TGTGCCAGCAGCTTACAGACAGGGGGCTTAGTCGAGCAGTACTTC CASSLQTGGLVEQYF
few TRBD1 TRBJ1-6 TRBV4-3 TGCGCCAGCAGCCCGTCCCGGGACAGGGTCTCACCCCTCCACTTT CASSPSRDRVSPLHF